The 17 T cell receptor beta chains presented below share a single source sample, sequenced in a study of T-cell memory formation after mild COVID-19. MiXCR, run by TCRdb on the 5' RACE reads, gives a single entry per CDR3 protein. The sample includes about 350,000 distinct CDR3 sequences, roughly an eighth seen only once; the top ten take about 20%. The sequenced sample was PBMCs or a T cell subset sorted from them (not recorded which). These receptors were taken from a man aged 18 to 30 who had mild COVID-19 (a few samples of this study predate the infection). Cell type and time point are not known.

This chain uses TRBV6-5 with TRBJ1-1; possibly TRBD1 for D (6 bases). The CDR3 loop spans 13 amino acids. Germline V gives CDR1 MNHEY, CDR2 SVGAGI. Trimming removed 4 bases from V and 5 bases from J, with 11 bases in between. The DNA for the CDR3 is TGTGCCAGCAGTTGGAACAGGGATACTGAAGCTTTCTTT. Protein sequence: CASSWNRDTEAFF.

This clonotype was counted between two and nine times. V usage is TRBV5-1 and J usage is TRBJ2-2; a possible D gene is TRBD1 (5 bases). The CDR3 sequence is 15 residues long. CDR1 and CDR2 (germline): SGHRS, YFSETQ. Trimming shortened V by 5 bases and J by 4 bases, and 15 bases separated the two germline ends. The CDR3 here is CASSGAAMGTGELFF. CDR3 coding DNA: TGCGCCAGCAGTGGGGCAGCGATGGGCACCGGGGAGCTGTTTTTT.

V gene TRBV20-1 combines with J gene TRBJ2-3, with 10 positions matching TRBD2. Germline lookup yields CDR1 DFQATT and CDR2 SNEGSKA (reference sequence). J was trimmed by 6 bases and V by 7 bases; bases with no gene match: 7. CDR3 length: 13 amino acids. CDR3 nucleotides: TGCAGTGACGAGCGGGGGGGAACGGATACGCAGTATTTT. This sequence encodes CSDERGGTDTQYF.

This clonotype came up a few times. V and J are TRBV6-2 or TRBV6-3 and TRBJ1-5; D is undetermined. The germline V gene encodes CDR1 MNHEY and CDR2 SVGEGT. The CDR3 sequence is 13 residues long. V lost 6 bases, J lost 2 bases, and 8 bases lay in between. CDR3 in DNA: TGTGCCAGCAGCCGGTTGGGCAATCAGCCCCAGCATTTT. The encoded protein is CASSRLGNQPQHF.

This clonotype was recorded a few times. The rearrangement uses TRBV4-2 and TRBJ1-1; D gene uncertain. Germline lookup yields CDR1 LGHNA and CDR2 YNFKEQ. CDR3 length: 15 residues. V was pared by 0 bases and J by 2 bases, with 10 bases between. CDR3: CASSQDFEGNTEAFF. CDR3 DNA: TGTGCCAGCAGCCAAGATTTTGAGGGAAACACTGAAGCTTTCTTT.

This clonotype was counted only a few times. The chain joins TRBV2 to TRBJ1-4; D perhaps matches TRBD1 (6 bases). CDR1 SNHLY and CDR2 FYNNEI come from the germline V gene. The ends were cut back, 5 bases at V and 4 bases at J, with 11 bases in the middle. The CDR3 extends over 14 amino acids. The CDR3 is CASSQDRINEKLFF. CDR3 DNA: TGTGCCAGCAGTCAAGACAGGATTAATGAAAAACTGTTTTTT.

This clonotype has only a few counts. Here the CDR3 reads CASALIRTKVSYEQYF. CDR3 sequence (DNA): TGTGCCAGCGCCCTTATACGAACGAAGGTGTCCTACGAGCAGTACTTC. The chain employs TRBV7-9 and TRBJ2-7, with D hard to call. The germline CDR1 and CDR2 sequences are SEHNR and FQNEAQ (reference sequence). This CDR3 region has 16 residues. The germline V and J ends were trimmed by 8 bases and 1 base, with 21 bases remaining between them.

This clonotype has just a few counts. The chain carries TRBV7-9 and TRBJ1-2; TRBD1 matches 9 bases. V dropped 6 bases and J dropped 6; count of bases not matched to a gene: 11. Germline loops: CDR1 SEHNR, CDR2 FQNEAQ (reference sequence). The CDR3 has 15 amino acids. CDR3: CASRPGTGPVDGYTF. The DNA for the CDR3 is TGTGCCAGCAGGCCCGGGACAGGGCCCGTGGATGGCTACACCTTC.

The V gene is TRBV3-1, the J gene TRBJ2-3, with TRBD2 as a possible D gene (7 bases). Trimming took 0 bases from V and 2 from J, leaving 21 bases between them. This CDR3 spans 19 amino acids. The germline V gene has CDR1 LGHDT and CDR2 YNNKEL (reference sequence). The CDR3, as DNA: TGTGCCAGCAGCCAAGAAAGAGGCTTTGCGGGGGCTGTCACAGATACGCAGTATTTT. Encoded protein: CASSQERGFAGAVTDTQYF.

This clonotype was observed many times. J is TRBJ1-6 and V is TRBV6-5, with D perhaps TRBD1 (5 bases). Per germline, CDR1 MNHEY and CDR2 SVGAGI. Trimming removed 5 bases at V and 10 bases at J, with 18 bases between. This CDR3 spans 15 amino acids. The CDR3 sequence: CASSRGGTGGSPLHF. In nucleotides, the CDR3 is TGTGCCAGCAGTCGCGGGGGGACGGGTGGATCACCCCTCCACTTT.

In this sample, this clonotype turned up many times. The gene calls are TRBV18 and TRBJ2-4; 10 bases match TRBD2. CDR1 and CDR2 (germline): KGHSH, LQKENI. This CDR3 is 20 amino acids long. The trim removed 2 bases at V and 1 base at J, leaving 14 bases unmatched. Here the CDR3 reads CASSPRLSAGGPGAKNIQYF. For the CDR3, the DNA is TGTGCCAGCTCACCAAGGTTGTCAGCGGGGGGGCCGGGGGCCAAAAACATTCAGTACTTC.

At least ten counts were recorded for this clonotype. V gene TRBV30 combines with J gene TRBJ1-1; D is possibly TRBD1 (6 bases). The V gene's germline CDR1 is GTSNPN and CDR2 SVGIG (reference sequence). Trimming took 4 bases from V and 4 from J, leaving 16 bases between them. The CDR3 spans 14 residues. CDR3 DNA: TGTGCCTGGAAGGTGGGGGGCAGGGGCACTGAAGCTTTCTTT. It is translated as CAWKVGGRGTEAFF. The full variable domain, with the rest looked up from reference TRBV30 and TRBJ1-1, is SQTIHQWPATLVQPVGSPLSLECTVEGTSNPNLYWYRQAAGRGLQLLFYSVGIGQISSEVPQNLSASRPQDRQFILSSKKLLLSDSGFYLCAWKVGGRGTEAFFGQGTRLTVV.

This clonotype was seen a few times. The chain combines TRBV7-2 with TRBJ1-5; D possibly corresponds to TRBD1 (5 bases). The germline gives CDR1 SGHTA, CDR2 FQGNSA. The V gene lost 5 bases and the J gene lost 1 base, with 18 bases spanning the gap. The CDR3 loop spans 17 amino acids. The CDR3 loop is CASSPSSVRESNQPQHF. CDR3 DNA sequence: TGTGCCAGCAGCCCTAGTTCGGTCAGGGAAAGCAATCAGCCCCAGCATTTT.

This rearrangement joins TRBV4-3 to TRBJ2-3; TRBD2 matches 8 bases. The CDR3 loop spans 16 amino acids. Trimming at V came to 0 bases and at J to 0 bases, leaving 2 bases not matched to a gene. From germline, CDR1 is LGHNA and CDR2 YSLEER. The CDR3 reads CASSQEVAGSTDTQYF. In DNA, the CDR3 is TGCGCCAGCAGCCAAGAAGTAGCGGGGAGCACAGATACGCAGTATTTT.

The sample holds a few counts of this clonotype. The chain is built from TRBV5-1 and TRBJ2-6; the D gene is possibly TRBD2 (6 bases). This CDR3 has 18 residues. CDR1 and CDR2 (germline): SGHRS, YFSETQ. The V end was cut by 2 bases, the J end by 4 bases, with 19 bases between. CDR3 bases: TGCGCCAGCAGCTTAGCCGGGACTGGTTACGGCGGGGCCAACGTCCTGACTTTC. It translates to CASSLAGTGYGGANVLTF.

The chain has TRBV5-1 and TRBJ2-2, with 8 bases that match TRBD2. Germline assignment: CDR1 SGHRS and CDR2 YFSETQ. V shed 3 bases and J 5 bases; nucleotides not matched to a gene: 6. CDR3 length: 15 residues. The CDR3 DNA reads as TGCGCCAGCAGCTCGGGGGCTAGCGGGACCGGGGAGCTGTTTTTT. Protein: CASSSGASGTGELFF. The full variable domain, with the rest looked up from reference TRBV5-1 and TRBJ2-2, is KAGVTQTPRYLIKTRGQQVTLSCSPISGHRSVSWYQQTPGQGLQFLFEYFSETQRNKGNFPGRFSGRQFSNSRSEMNVSTLELGDSALYLCASSSGASGTGELFFGEGSRLTVL.

The chain links TRBV9 to TRBJ2-7; D is undetermined. The CDR3 length is 13 residues. V lost 3 bases, J lost 5 bases, and 12 bases lay in between. Per the germline V gene, CDR1 is SGDLS and CDR2 is YYNGEE. The CDR3 sequence is CASSGKPRDEQYF. In DNA form, the CDR3 reads TGTGCCAGCAGCGGTAAGCCTAGGGACGAGCAGTACTTC. Full variable domain (outside the CDR3, taken from reference TRBV9 and TRBJ2-7): DSGVTQTPKHLITATGQRVTLRCSPRSGDLSVYWYQQSLDQGLQFLIQYYNGEERAKGNILERFSAQQFPDLHSELNLSSLELGDSALYFCASSGKPRDEQYFGPGTRLTVT.